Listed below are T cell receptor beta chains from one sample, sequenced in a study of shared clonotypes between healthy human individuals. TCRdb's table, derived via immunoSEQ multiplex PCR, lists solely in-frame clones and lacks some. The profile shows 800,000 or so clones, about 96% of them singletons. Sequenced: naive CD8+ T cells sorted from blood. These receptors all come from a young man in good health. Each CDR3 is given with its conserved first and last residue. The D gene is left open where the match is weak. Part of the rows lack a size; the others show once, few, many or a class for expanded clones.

CDR3nt: TGTGCCAGCCGAACCCCAGCGGACAGGGCCTACAATGAGCAGTTCTTC
CDR3aa: CASRTPADRAYNEQFF
d_gene: TRBD1
v_gene: TRBV25-1
abundance: NA
j_gene: TRBJ2-1

CDR3nt: TGTGCCAGCAGCTCCGGGACAGCTTCCTACGAGCAGTACTTC
CDR3aa: CASSSGTASYEQYF
d_gene: TRBD1
v_gene: TRBV7-9
abundance: NA
j_gene: TRBJ2-7

CDR3nt: TGTGCCAGCAACGTACTCGGGGAGCTGTTTTTT
CDR3aa: CASNVLGELFF
d_gene: NA
v_gene: TRBV7-9
abundance: NA
j_gene: TRBJ2-2

CDR3nt: TGTGCCAGCAGTTCGGGACTCCTTAACTATGGCTACACCTTC
CDR3aa: CASSSGLLNYGYTF
d_gene: NA
v_gene: TRBV27
abundance: NA
j_gene: TRBJ1-2

CDR3nt: TGTGCCAGTAGGGACACCACAGATACGCAGTATTTT
CDR3aa: CASRDTTDTQYF
d_gene: NA
v_gene: TRBV7-9
abundance: NA
j_gene: TRBJ2-3

CDR3nt: TGCGCCAGCAGCCAAACAGGGAATAGCAATCAGCCCCAGCATTTT
CDR3aa: CASSQTGNSNQPQHF
d_gene: NA
v_gene: TRBV4-1
abundance: NA
j_gene: TRBJ1-5

CDR3nt: TGTGCCAGCAGTGAAGGGGTTTTAGCAACTAATGAAAAACTGTTTTTT
CDR3aa: CASSEGVLATNEKLFF
d_gene: NA
v_gene: TRBV2
abundance: NA
j_gene: TRBJ1-4

CDR3nt: TGTGCCAGCAGCTTTAGCGGGGGGACCTACGAGCAGTACTTC
CDR3aa: CASSFSGGTYEQYF
d_gene: TRBD2
v_gene: TRBV7-9
abundance: NA
j_gene: TRBJ2-7

CDR3nt: TGTGCCAGCACCCCGCCCGGGACTAGCCCCCCCGGGGAGCAGTTCTTC
CDR3aa: CASTPPGTSPPGEQFF
d_gene: TRBD2
v_gene: TRBV27
abundance: NA
j_gene: TRBJ2-1

CDR3nt: TGTGCCAGCAGCGGGCCCGTCGGACAGACCTACGAGCAGTACTTC
CDR3aa: CASSGPVGQTYEQYF
d_gene: NA
v_gene: TRBV28
abundance: NA
j_gene: TRBJ2-7

CDR3nt: TGTGCCAGCAGTTACGTGGAGACCCAGTACTTC
CDR3aa: CASSYVETQYF
d_gene: NA
v_gene: TRBV6-6
abundance: NA
j_gene: TRBJ2-5

CDR3nt: TGTGCCAGCAGTTTAATAGTGTGGAATGAGCAGTTCTTC
CDR3aa: CASSLIVWNEQFF
d_gene: NA
v_gene: TRBV28
abundance: once
j_gene: TRBJ2-1

CDR3nt: TGTGCCAGCAGCTTATTTATGGCGGGAGCTACAGATACGCAGTATTTT
CDR3aa: CASSLFMAGATDTQYF
d_gene: TRBD2
v_gene: TRBV13
abundance: NA
j_gene: TRBJ2-3

CDR3nt: TGTGCCAGCAGTGCCTCCGGGACAGGGATATCGACTAATGAAAAACTGTTTTTT
CDR3aa: CASSASGTGISTNEKLFF
d_gene: TRBD1
v_gene: TRBV28
abundance: NA
j_gene: TRBJ1-4

CDR3nt: TGTGCCAGCAACCTAGGGAGTGAGCAGTTCTTC
CDR3aa: CASNLGSEQFF
d_gene: NA
v_gene: TRBV7-9
abundance: NA
j_gene: TRBJ2-1

CDR3nt: TGTGCCAGCAGCCACCTAGGCAGGGGCAACTACAATGAGCAGTTCTTC
CDR3aa: CASSHLGRGNYNEQFF
d_gene: NA
v_gene: TRBV14
abundance: NA
j_gene: TRBJ2-1

CDR3nt: TGTGCCAGCAGCTTATCCACGACTAGAGAGCAGTACTTC
CDR3aa: CASSLSTTREQYF
d_gene: NA
v_gene: TRBV7-6
abundance: NA
j_gene: TRBJ2-7

CDR3nt: TGTGCCATCAGAGCGCCTGGGGGTTCGTCTGAAGCTTTCTTT
CDR3aa: CAIRAPGGSSEAFF
d_gene: NA
v_gene: TRBV10-3
abundance: NA
j_gene: TRBJ1-1

CDR3nt: TGTGCCTGGAGTGTAACGAACTCCTACGAGCAGTACTTC
CDR3aa: CAWSVTNSYEQYF
d_gene: NA
v_gene: TRBV30
abundance: NA
j_gene: TRBJ2-7

CDR3nt: TGTGCCAGCAGCTTAAGCCCCAGAGGGTGGGGCAATCAGCCCCAGCATTTT
CDR3aa: CASSLSPRGWGNQPQHF
d_gene: NA
v_gene: TRBV7-8
abundance: NA
j_gene: TRBJ1-5

CDR3nt: TGTGCCAGCAGCCGGACGGGAGCTACCGGGGAGCTGTTTTTT
CDR3aa: CASSRTGATGELFF
d_gene: NA
v_gene: TRBV14
abundance: NA
j_gene: TRBJ2-2

CDR3nt: TGTGCCAGCAGCGTAGGTAGCGGGGTACCCACAGATACGCAGTATTTT
CDR3aa: CASSVGSGVPTDTQYF
d_gene: TRBD2
v_gene: TRBV9
abundance: NA
j_gene: TRBJ2-3

CDR3nt: TGTGCCGTATCCGGGACAGGGGTCGACGAGCAGTACTTC
CDR3aa: CAVSGTGVDEQYF
d_gene: TRBD1
v_gene: TRBV7-7
abundance: NA
j_gene: TRBJ2-7

CDR3nt: TGTGCCAGCAGTTTACTAAAGACTCATGGCTACACCTTC
CDR3aa: CASSLLKTHGYTF
d_gene: NA
v_gene: TRBV27
abundance: once
j_gene: TRBJ1-2

CDR3nt: TGCAGCGTCATTCCTAGCGGGAGTGGGGATGAGCAGTTCTTC
CDR3aa: CSVIPSGSGDEQFF
d_gene: TRBD2
v_gene: TRBV29-1
abundance: NA
j_gene: TRBJ2-1

CDR3nt: TGTGCCAGCGGACTCTTCTCCTACGAGCAGTACTTC
CDR3aa: CASGLFSYEQYF
d_gene: NA
v_gene: TRBV6-1
abundance: NA
j_gene: TRBJ2-7

CDR3nt: TGTGCCAGCAGTACGACTAGCAGGCCCTCCTACGAGCAGTACTTC
CDR3aa: CASSTTSRPSYEQYF
d_gene: TRBD2
v_gene: TRBV7-2
abundance: NA
j_gene: TRBJ2-7

CDR3nt: TGCAGCGGCGAAGGGGTCGGTTCCTACAATGAGCAGTTCTTC
CDR3aa: CSGEGVGSYNEQFF
d_gene: NA
v_gene: TRBV29-1
abundance: NA
j_gene: TRBJ2-1

CDR3nt: TGTGCCAGCAGCCCACCACTAGCGGCAAATAGCTACTACAATGAGCAGTTCTTC
CDR3aa: CASSPPLAANSYYNEQFF
d_gene: TRBD2
v_gene: TRBV5-6
abundance: NA
j_gene: TRBJ2-1

CDR3nt: TGCGCCAGCAGCTTCCTAGGGACTAGCGCGGCCGGGGAGCTGTTTTTT
CDR3aa: CASSFLGTSAAGELFF
d_gene: TRBD2
v_gene: TRBV5-1
abundance: NA
j_gene: TRBJ2-2

CDR3nt: TGTGCCAGCAGCCAACTTAATCTACGGCGTGAGCAGTTCTTC
CDR3aa: CASSQLNLRREQFF
d_gene: NA
v_gene: TRBV14
abundance: NA
j_gene: TRBJ2-1

CDR3nt: TGCGCCAGCAGCCAAGGACAGGGGGGAATTGGAGAAAAACTGTTTTTT
CDR3aa: CASSQGQGGIGEKLFF
d_gene: TRBD1
v_gene: TRBV4-1
abundance: NA
j_gene: TRBJ1-4

CDR3nt: TGTGCCAGCAGCTCCCAGGCCCAGGGCTTCTTTGACAATGAGCAGTTCTTC
CDR3aa: CASSSQAQGFFDNEQFF
d_gene: NA
v_gene: TRBV5-6
abundance: NA
j_gene: TRBJ2-1

CDR3nt: TGCGCCAGCGCGTCCCCCTTGGATCAGGGGGCGCGGACTTGGGGAGAGACCCAGTACTTC
CDR3aa: CASASPLDQGARTWGETQYF
d_gene: TRBD1
v_gene: TRBV5-1
abundance: NA
j_gene: TRBJ2-5

CDR3nt: TGTGCCAGCGGGCAACTAGCGGGAGGCTCCTACGAGCAGTACTTC
CDR3aa: CASGQLAGGSYEQYF
d_gene: TRBD2
v_gene: TRBV27
abundance: NA
j_gene: TRBJ2-7

CDR3nt: TGTGCCAGCGGAACCCCCGAGAGTAGGACAGGGGGCGAAAAACTGTTTTTT
CDR3aa: CASGTPESRTGGEKLFF
d_gene: TRBD1
v_gene: TRBV7-9
abundance: NA
j_gene: TRBJ1-4

CDR3nt: TGTGCCAGCAGTTTATTCCCGGGGGGTACCGGGGAGCTGTTTTTT
CDR3aa: CASSLFPGGTGELFF
d_gene: TRBD2
v_gene: TRBV28
abundance: NA
j_gene: TRBJ2-2

CDR3nt: TGCGCCAGCAGCCACGGGGTCGGTCTCGACCAGTTCTTC
CDR3aa: CASSHGVGLDQFF
d_gene: NA
v_gene: TRBV4-1
abundance: NA
j_gene: TRBJ2-1

CDR3nt: TGTGCCAGCAGCGTCCGGGTGGCCTATGGCTACACCTTC
CDR3aa: CASSVRVAYGYTF
d_gene: NA
v_gene: TRBV9
abundance: NA
j_gene: TRBJ1-2

CDR3nt: TGTGCCAGCAGCCAGCTGGCGGGTCTGGTTTACAATGAGCAGTTCTTC
CDR3aa: CASSQLAGLVYNEQFF
d_gene: NA
v_gene: TRBV14
abundance: NA
j_gene: TRBJ2-1

CDR3nt: TGTGCCTGGGCTTCCAATGAGCAGTTCTTC
CDR3aa: CAWASNEQFF
d_gene: NA
v_gene: TRBV30
abundance: NA
j_gene: TRBJ2-1